Presented here are 15 T cell receptor beta chains from one specimen sequenced in a study of cytomegalovirus exposure and HLA in healthy donors. The PCR contained 60 Vbeta and 13 Jbeta primers. Sequenced by immunoSEQ multiplex PCR; TCRdb stores in-frame clones only, minus some. This repertoire shows about 130,000 clones, 81% found once; its top ten account for 4%. Sequences were obtained from PBMCs. These receptors were collected from a man aged 18 to 30 in good health and CMV-seropositive.

The V and J genes are TRBV18 and TRBJ1-1; TRBD1 aligns across 7 bases. CDR3 size: 16 residues. Germline V gene sequence: CDR1 KGHSH, CDR2 LQKENI. V gave up 3 bases and J gave up 4 bases; unmatched junction bases: 11. The CDR3 here is CASSPRTDPGGTEAFF. The CDR3 bases are TGTGCCAGCTCACCTCGTACGGACCCAGGGGGCACTGAAGCTTTCTTT.

A remark on this clone: The junction shows a germline mismatch at one end, possibly a read error. The rearrangement links TRBV5-4 to TRBJ1-4; D unclear. Germline assignment: CDR1 SGHNT and CDR2 YYREEE (reference sequence). This CDR3 is built from 15 residues. The chain's CDR3 is CASSRTTGRNEKLFF. The CDR3 DNA follows: TGCGCCAGCAGCCGTACAACCGGGAGGAATGAAAAACTGTTTTTT.

The chain uses TRBV11-2 and TRBJ2-3; possible D gene TRBD1, 6 bases. The CDR3 is 16 amino acids. V lost 6 bases and J lost 2, with 18 bases in between. CDR1 is SGHAT, CDR2 FQNNGV, per germline. CDR3 amino acids: CASSYLRTESTDTQYF. The CDR3 region has the DNA TGTGCCAGCAGTTACTTACGGACAGAATCCACAGATACGCAGTATTTT.

The chain has TRBV12-5 and TRBJ2-7; 7 bases match TRBD1. The junction had 12 bases not matched to a gene; V was cut back by 0 bases and J by 4 bases. The CDR3 is 17 amino acids. The germline CDR1 and CDR2 sequences are LGHNT and FRNRAP. The CDR3 here is CASGLVLSRGQTYEQYF. The DNA for the CDR3 is TGTGCTAGTGGTTTGGTACTTAGCCGGGGACAGACATACGAGCAGTACTTC.

Here the CDR3 reads CASSLASAVAGRISPLHF. The CDR3 DNA reads as TGCGCCAGCAGCTTGGCCTCCGCCGTTGCAGGGAGGATTTCACCCCTCCACTTT. The chain joins TRBV5-1 to TRBJ1-6; a weak D match, TRBD1 (5 bases). The length of the CDR3 is 18 residues. Germline-derived CDR1 and CDR2 are SGHRS and YFSETQ. Trimming removed 0 bases from V and 9 bases from J, with 22 bases in between.

The V and J genes are TRBV4-2 and TRBJ1-6, with D maybe TRBD1 (6 bases). CDR1 and CDR2 from the germline V gene are LGHNA and YNFKEQ. The CDR3 length is 18 residues. Trimming shortened V by 2 bases and J by 2 bases, and 16 bases separated the two germline ends. In DNA form, the CDR3 reads TGTGCCAGCAGCCAATACAACCCCACAGGGACCTATAATTCACCCCTCCACTTT. Amino acid sequence: CASSQYNPTGTYNSPLHF.

The V call is TRBV5-4, the J call TRBJ1-6, with TRBD1 matching over 8 bases. J lost 8 bases, V lost 4 bases, and 8 bases had no gene match. The CDR3 length is 15 residues. Germline loops: CDR1 SGHNT, CDR2 YYREEE (reference sequence). CDR3 coding DNA: TGTGCCAGCAGCCGGCCGGGACAGGTAGATTCACCCCTCCACTTT. It encodes CASSRPGQVDSPLHF.

J is TRBJ2-7 and V is TRBV4-3, with 8 bases identical to TRBD2. This CDR3 spans 13 amino acids. V trimming: 4 bases; J trimming: 6 bases; junction bases outside the gene matches: 5. Germline assignment: CDR1 LGHNA and CDR2 YSLEER. CDR3 sequence: CASSPGLGLEQYF. Written as DNA, the CDR3 is TGCGCCAGCAGCCCGGGACTAGGGCTCGAGCAGTACTTC.

The chain recombines TRBV11-2 with TRBJ2-7; TRBD1 is a possible D gene (6 bases). The ends were cut back, 5 bases at V and 2 bases at J, with 16 bases in the middle. The CDR3 is 15 amino acids. CDR1 and CDR2 from the germline V gene are SGHAT and FQNNGV. In DNA form, the CDR3 reads TGTGCCAGCAGCACAAGGGGGAGACGGACCTACGAGCAGTACTTC. The encoded protein is CASSTRGRRTYEQYF.

The rearrangement uses TRBV4-3 and TRBJ1-2; D unclear. Germline V gives CDR1 LGHNA, CDR2 YSLEER. V was cut by 0 bases and J by 1 base, with 9 bases left in between. The CDR3 extends over 15 amino acids. The CDR3 reads CASSQESGVNYGYTF. The CDR3 DNA follows: TGCGCCAGCAGCCAAGAGTCCGGAGTTAACTATGGCTACACCTTC.

The rearrangement links TRBV5-1 to TRBJ2-7; TRBD2 matches at 7 bases. The junction had 6 bases not matched to a gene; V was cut back by 0 bases and J by 0 bases. Germline V gives CDR1 SGHRS, CDR2 YFSETQ. The CDR3 loop spans 16 amino acids. The CDR3 loop reads CASSLGVGGDSYEQYF. The CDR3 nucleotides read TGCGCCAGCAGCTTGGGGGTGGGGGGGGACTCCTACGAGCAGTACTTC.

This chain links TRBV7-9 with TRBJ2-3; 8 bases are shared with TRBD2. The CDR3 is 14 residues long. The V and J ends lost 7 bases and 8 bases, in that order; junction bases with no gene match: 11. Looked up from germline, CDR1 is SEHNR and CDR2 is FQNEAQ (reference sequence). As DNA, the CDR3 is TGTGCCAGCACCACGGGGGCGGGGGGAGTTACGCAGTATTTT. Its translation is CASTTGAGGVTQYF.

The chain employs TRBV2 and TRBJ2-3; 9 bases align to TRBD1. Per the germline V gene, CDR1 is SNHLY and CDR2 is FYNNEI. The CDR3 is 15 residues long. J gave up 4 bases and V 6 bases, and 8 bases lay outside the gene matches. Written as DNA, the CDR3 is TGTGCCAGCAGCCCCCGGACAGGGGTGGCAGATACGCAGTATTTT. It codes for CASSPRTGVADTQYF.

The chain has TRBV7-9 and TRBJ2-1; D is perhaps TRBD2 (6 bases). This CDR3 is built from 15 residues. The germline V gene has CDR1 SEHNR and CDR2 FQNEAQ (reference sequence). V was shortened by 3 bases and J by 4 bases, with 13 bases between the two germline ends. The CDR3 DNA sequence: TGTGCCAGCAGCTTGGCCAGCGGGTATTACAATGAGCAGTTCTTC. It specifies CASSLASGYYNEQFF.

The rearrangement uses TRBV7-2 and TRBJ2-7; TRBD2 matches 10 bases. The CDR3 covers 16 residues. Losses at the gene ends were 1 base for V and 3 bases for J; bases not matched to a gene: 6. Per the germline V gene, CDR1 is SGHTA and CDR2 is FQGNSA. The CDR3, as DNA: TGTGCCAGCAGCTTAGTATTCGCTAGCGGGAGCTACGAGCAGTACTTC. It specifies CASSLVFASGSYEQYF.